The 8 T cell receptor beta chains presented below share a single source sample, sequenced in a study of blood T cell repertoires in COVID-19. This table comes from immunoSEQ multiplex PCR, and its TCRdb copy is limited to in-frame clones, with some not included. The data hold 280,000 or so clones, with under 90% observed a single time. Sequencing was carried out using PBMCs or T cells enriched from blood (not recorded which). The receptors were sampled from a woman in her forties or fifties who had been exposed to COVID-19.

This sequence joins TRBV6-5 and TRBJ2-5; a weak D match, TRBD1 (6 bases). Trimming left V 5 bases short and J 3 bases short, with 16 bases between. Per the germline V gene, CDR1 is MNHEY and CDR2 is SVGAGI. The CDR3 runs to 15 residues. This CDR3 reads CASSQIAGAEETQYF. The DNA for the CDR3 is TGTGCCAGCAGTCAGATCGCAGGGGCTGAAGAGACCCAGTACTTC.

As regards this clone: Other DNA sequences in this sample translate to the same CDR3. The chain combines TRBV27 with TRBJ1-4; D remains unclear. The V gene's germline CDR1 is MNHEY and CDR2 SMNVEV (reference sequence). The CDR3 has 15 residues. With 5 bases removed from V and 0 bases from J, the gap between germline ends came to 10 bases. The CDR3 DNA follows: TGTGCCAGCAGTCCCCGGGGTGCAACTAATGAAAAACTGTTTTTT. It encodes CASSPRGATNEKLFF.

The V gene is TRBV28, the J gene TRBJ2-7; 10 nucleotides align to TRBD1. In germline, CDR1 is MDHEN, CDR2 SYDVKM. The V segment lost 5 bases and the J segment 2 bases; nucleotides outside the gene matches: 9. This CDR3 spans 16 amino acids. The DNA of the CDR3 is TGTGCCAGCAGTACCTCGACAGGGGGCTATACCTACGAGCAGTACTTC. Its protein product is CASSTSTGGYTYEQYF.

CDR3 protein: CASSIGDRGAYEQYF. The CDR3 DNA reads TGTGCCAGTAGTATAGGGGACAGGGGCGCCTACGAGCAGTACTTC. The chain uses TRBV19 and TRBJ2-7, with 10 bases matching TRBD1. In germline, CDR1 is LNHDA, CDR2 SQIVND (reference sequence). The CDR3 is made up of 15 amino acids. The V and J ends lost 1 base and 2 bases, in that order; junction bases with no gene match: 2.

A single count supports this clone. The chain couples TRBV6-4 to TRBJ2-1; 7 positions match TRBD2. The V gene's germline CDR1 is MRHNA and CDR2 SNTAGT. The CDR3 sequence is 14 residues long. V was clipped by 6 bases and J by 9 bases; unmatched bases: 11. The CDR3 protein is CASSSLGGGREQFF. CDR3 nucleotides: TGTGCCAGCAGCTCCTTGGGGGGGGGACGTGAGCAGTTCTTC.

This sequence joins TRBV12-3 or TRBV12-4 and TRBJ1-5; D gene uncertain. V dropped 6 bases and J dropped 5 bases, with 11 bases sitting between them. The CDR3 loop spans 13 amino acids. The CDR3 spells CASRFRIDQPQHF. DNA of the CDR3: TGTGCCAGCAGATTTAGAATCGATCAGCCCCAGCATTTT.

Only a few counts were recorded for this clone. This sequence joins TRBV28 and TRBJ2-1; TRBD1 is a possible D gene (6 bases). V lost 1 base and J 11 bases, leaving 12 bases between the germline ends. The CDR3 has 13 residues. Germline V gives CDR1 MDHEN, CDR2 SYDVKM. The CDR3 here is CASSLSMTGKQFF. As DNA, the CDR3 is TGTGCCAGCAGTTTATCGATGACAGGAAAGCAGTTCTTC.

V usage is TRBV7-2 and J usage is TRBJ2-5, with 9 bases that match TRBD1. The CDR3 is 16 residues long. Germline loops: CDR1 SGHTA, CDR2 FQGNSA. Trimming cost V 5 bases and J 5 bases; bases outside gene matches: 12. DNA of the CDR3: TGTGCCAGCAGCAGAGGGACAGGGCGAACCGGGGAGACCCAGTACTTC. Translating gives CASSRGTGRTGETQYF.